The TCR beta chain described here comes from a study of T-cell memory formation after mild COVID-19 (dated by TCRdb to the early 2020s). Context from the whole study: TCR sequence clusters from the two donors were largely donor specific. Two young, previously healthy adult volunteers, one female and one male, were included in the cohort. T-cell clones expanding and contracting after mild COVID-19 in a couple of donors were tracked by longitudinal TCRalpha and TCRbeta repertoire sequencing.

PBMCs were isolated by Ficoll-Paque density gradient centrifugation. For this clonotype: No antigen is known for it. No base-level quality is on record; no much larger clone is a single base apart.

From a lookup of the germline V gene, CDR1 and CDR2 are SGHTA and FQGNSA. Ends trimmed: V by 5 bases, J by 6 bases; bases unmatched to a gene: 1. The CDR3 runs 11 residues from the cysteine to the phenylalanine. The retained sequence is limited to the CDR3, 33 bases, with the frame set at the first base. Here is what the overall study found, with its caveats: The detection of some responding clones in pre-infection memory suggests that pre-existing cross-reactive memory T cells joined the SARS-CoV-2 response. SARS-CoV-2 specificity of the second-wave clones peaking on day 37 was not confirmed. Contracting CD4+ clones turned up mainly in the CM and EM memory subsets, whereas EMRA was where CD8+ clones were enriched. Clones that contracted from day 15 to 85 showed balanced CD4/CD8 phenotypes, whereas a second wave of clones that expanded from day 15 to 37 leaned towards CD4+. Only a couple of mild cases were covered by the study, and larger cohorts that include severe cases with pre-infection samples were considered necessary.

These reads were obtained on an Illumina NovaSeq 6000. TCRalpha and TCRbeta cDNA libraries were built by 5'RACE with constant-segment primers, adding sample barcodes and unique molecular identifiers. Trizol reagent was used to extract RNA from every sample. Library amplification was performed in two PCR steps, and a second sample barcode and Illumina TruSeq adapters were introduced in the second step. The libraries were sequenced on an Illumina NovaSeq using 2 x 150 bp paired-end reads. From the authors' description of their analysis: Reads were demultiplexed and collapsed into UMI-guided consensus sequences with migec v1.2.7. Using mixcr v2.1.11, UMI consensuses were aligned to TRA and TRB V and J templates and then assembled into clonotypes. A clonotype was counted as expanded or contracted only if both edgeR and NoisET called the change significant, with noise models trained on biological replicates. For edgeR calls, the thresholds were a false discovery rate-adjusted p below 0.01 and a log2 fold-change of 1. PCA with hierarchical clustering of max-normalized trajectories of the 1000 most abundant clonotypes was used as exploratory dynamics analysis. Separately sequenced CD4+ and CD8+ repertoires were used to assign the CD4 or CD8 phenotype of responding clones. The public reads were quality trimmed at Q25 with fastp and then assembled into clones with MiXCR by TCRdb, keeping productive beta chains. For every CDR3 protein sequence, its rows merge into one entry that carries the most common genes and DNA. TCRdb's processing, not the authors', yielded these V and J calls. This sample is represented by roughly 550,000 distinct CDR3 sequences; roughly 20% of them were singletons. The ten largest clones take up about an eighth of the sample.

This chain is built from TRBV7-2 and TRBJ2-7, and TRBD1 aligns with 7 junction nucleotides. This clonotype was sampled from an adult woman who had mild COVID-19 (a few samples of this study predate the infection). The sample titles of this study are shuffled in the database, so cell type and time point are left out; the donor was told from shared clones. Material for sequencing was PBMCs or a T cell subset sorted from them (not recorded which). At the DNA level, the sequence is TGTGCCAGCAGCGAGGGGGCCGAGCAGTACTTC. Its translation reads: CASSEGAEQYF.